The rows below give T cell receptor beta chains drawn from one sample of a study of CD8 T cells in Susac syndrome. TCRdb recomputed calls from the immunoSEQ multiplex PCR reads with MiXCR, one row per CDR3 protein. The profile shows approximately 180,000 distinct CDR3 sequences, 91% of them singletons. Sequenced sample: CD4+ T cells from PBMCs. Every receptor here comes from a human donor with Susac syndrome. Both conserved end residues are part of each CDR3. A D gene is named only where the DNA matches it firmly. Where a row states a size, it is once, few, many or the class of an expanded clone; other rows omit it.

V gene	clone size	D gene	J gene	CDR3 DNA	CDR3 protein
TRBV30	once	NA	TRBJ2-3	TGTGCCTGGAACAGAAGAAACCGACTAGTCAAAAGCACAGATACGCAGTATTTT	CAWNRRNRLVKSTDTQYF
TRBV27	NA	NA	TRBJ1-2	TGTGCCAGCAGTGGCTCCCAGAAAGGAGGCTATGGCTACACCTTC	CASSGSQKGGYGYTF
TRBV29-1	NA	NA	TRBJ2-1	TGCAGCGTCAGCAAGGTCTCCTACAATGAGCAGTTCTTC	CSVSKVSYNEQFF
TRBV20-1	NA	NA	TRBJ1-3	TGCAGTGCTATAACGGCTGGAAACACCATATATTTT	CSAITAGNTIYF
TRBV5-1	NA	NA	TRBJ1-4	TGCGCCAGCAGCAAAGGGGCTTCGACTAATGAAAAACTGTTTTTT	CASSKGASTNEKLFF
TRBV4-2	NA	NA	TRBJ2-3	TGTGCCAGCGGTCGACCGAGCACAGATACGCAGTATTTT	CASGRPSTDTQYF
TRBV12-3/TRBV12-4	once	TRBD1	TRBJ1-6	TGTGCCAGCAGTCCCACAGGGGGCAGCGCCTATAATTCACCCCTCCACTTT	CASSPTGGSAYNSPLHF
TRBV11-2	NA	NA	TRBJ2-3	TGTGCCAGCAGCTTAATCGGGGGTAGCACAGATACGCAGTATTTT	CASSLIGGSTDTQYF
TRBV19	NA	TRBD1	TRBJ2-1	TGTGCCAGTAGTGCAAAAACCGGGACAGCCTACAATGAGCAGTTCTTC	CASSAKTGTAYNEQFF
TRBV6-1	NA	NA	TRBJ1-3	TGTGCCAGCAGTGGCTATCGAGACTCTGGAAACACCATATATTTT	CASSGYRDSGNTIYF
TRBV11-2	NA	TRBD2	TRBJ2-1	TGTGCCAGCAGGGGCGGGGGGGGCCGATCTTACAATGAGCAGTTCTTC	CASRGGGGRSYNEQFF
TRBV7-2	NA	TRBD2	TRBJ2-7	TGTGCCAGCAGCCTCGGGAGGGCGAACGAGCAGTACTTC	CASSLGRANEQYF
TRBV19	NA	TRBD2	TRBJ2-5	TGTGCCAGTAGTACGACGGGACTAGTCCGCGAGACCCAGTACTTC	CASSTTGLVRETQYF
TRBV5-6	NA	NA	TRBJ1-2	TGTGCCAGCAGCTCTCGGACAGCAGCCTATGGCTACACCTTC	CASSSRTAAYGYTF
TRBV30	NA	NA	TRBJ1-1	TGTGCCTGGACTATTTCGGGAAATCGGGCTTTCTTT	CAWTISGNRAFF
TRBV20-1	NA	TRBD2	TRBJ2-7	TGCAGTGCTAGCCGACTAGCGGGCGTACACGAGCAGTACTTC	CSASRLAGVHEQYF
TRBV12-5	NA	NA	TRBJ2-7	TGTGCTAGTGGTTTGTCCCTCGAGCAGTACTTC	CASGLSLEQYF
TRBV12-3/TRBV12-4	NA	NA	TRBJ1-5	TGTGCCAGCAGTTTGGTCCTTCTAGGTCAGCCCCAGCATTTT	CASSLVLLGQPQHF
TRBV6-6	NA	NA	TRBJ2-7	TGTGCCAGCAGTTTTTCCCAAGCAAACGAGCAGTACTTC	CASSFSQANEQYF
TRBV28	NA	TRBD2	TRBJ2-1	TGTGCCAGCAGCTCTAGCGGGATTAACATCAATGAGCAGTTCTTC	CASSSSGININEQFF
TRBV20-1	NA	TRBD2	TRBJ2-7	TGCAGTGCGGAGGATAGCGGGGGGGCCCGGGGCGAGCAGTACTTC	CSAEDSGGARGEQYF
TRBV11-2	NA	NA	TRBJ2-5	TGTGCCAGCAGCTTAGCGAGGGGGAGGCAAGAGACCCAGTACTTC	CASSLARGRQETQYF